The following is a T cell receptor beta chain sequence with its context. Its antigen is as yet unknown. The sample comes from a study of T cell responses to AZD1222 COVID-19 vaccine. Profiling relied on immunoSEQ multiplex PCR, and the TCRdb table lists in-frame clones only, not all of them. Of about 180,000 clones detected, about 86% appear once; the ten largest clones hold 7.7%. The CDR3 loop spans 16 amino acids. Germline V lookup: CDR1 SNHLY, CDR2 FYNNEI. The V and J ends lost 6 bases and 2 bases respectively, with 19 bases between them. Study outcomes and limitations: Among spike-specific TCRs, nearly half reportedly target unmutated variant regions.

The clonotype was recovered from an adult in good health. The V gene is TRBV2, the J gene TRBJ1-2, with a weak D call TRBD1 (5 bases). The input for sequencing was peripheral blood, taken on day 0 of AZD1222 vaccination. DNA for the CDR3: TGTGCCAGCAGGGAGTTTCGACAGACTACAAACTATGGCTACACCTTC. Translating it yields CASREFRQTTNYGYTF.